The entry below describes one T cell receptor (beta chain). The sample is drawn from a study of blood T cell repertoires in COVID-19. This CDR3 spans 13 amino acids. CDR1 SGHNT and CDR2 YENEEA come from the germline V gene. The trim removed 5 bases at V and 6 bases at J, leaving 6 bases unmatched. As handled by the study authors: Nucleated cell number was recorded as an estimate derived from reference gene primer amplification. Assay used: immunoSEQ multiplex PCR; TCRdb lists only in-frame clones, some missing. The V and J calls and clone size are taken from that table; D and trimming were inferred from the DNA. In the table there are tens of thousands of clones, 60% to 85% of which are singletons. Patients at the Seattle site were enrolled during active infection and followed longitudinally.

What was sequenced was peripheral blood. This chain uses TRBV11-3 with TRBJ2-7, with TRBD2 matching 8 bases. This TCR derives from a man aged 30-40 years with COVID-19, enrolled during active disease. The chain's CDR3 is CASSPLSGGEQYF. The CDR3 nucleotides read TGTGCCAGCAGCCCGTTAAGCGGGGGCGAGCAGTACTTC.